The rows below give T cell receptor beta chains drawn from one sample of a study of T cell responses to AZD1222 COVID-19 vaccine. The method was immunoSEQ multiplex PCR; TCRdb's version includes in-frame clones alone and lacks a portion of them. The table has 100,000 to 150,000 clones, roughly 92% seen once; the top ten hold about 1.1%. This specimen consisted of peripheral blood, obtained 28 days after the second AZD1222 dose. The receptors here all came from an adult who received the AZD1222 COVID-19 vaccine. CDR3s include the opening cysteine and the closing phenylalanine or tryptophan. The D gene is left open where the match is weak. Size tells how often a clone was seen (once, few, many) or the class of an expanded clone, and some rows leave it out.

j_gene,v_gene,abundance,d_gene,CDR3nt,CDR3aa
TRBJ1-5,TRBV21-1,.,.,TGTGCCAGCAGCAAAGAAAGGTGCTATGGCAATCAGCCCCAGCATTTT,CASSKERCYGNQPQHF
TRBJ1-2,TRBV19,.,TRBD1,TGTGCCAGCAGGGACAGGGGGAACTATGGCTACACCTTC,CASRDRGNYGYTF
TRBJ2-7,TRBV7-9,.,TRBD2,TGTGCCAGCAGCACCCGGGATAGCGGGAGCCACGAGCAGTACTTC,CASSTRDSGSHEQYF
TRBJ1-2,TRBV6-5,.,TRBD1,TGTGCCACCACTCCCGACAGGGTCCATGGCTACACCTTC,CATTPDRVHGYTF
TRBJ1-1,TRBV6-5,.,.,TGTGCCAGCAGGGACAGCCGGAACACTGAAGCTTTCTTT,CASRDSRNTEAFF
TRBJ2-3,TRBV30,once,.,TGTGCCCGGGACTCGCAGCCTGAAAGCACAGATACGCAGTATTTT,CARDSQPESTDTQYF
TRBJ1-4,TRBV5-1,.,.,TGCGCCAGCAGCTTCAGTACTAATGAAAAACTGTTTTTT,CASSFSTNEKLFF
TRBJ1-1,TRBV18,.,.,TGTGCCAGCTCACCAGAAGGGTCTGGGGGTGAAGCTTTCTTT,CASSPEGSGGEAFF
TRBJ2-2,TRBV20-1,.,.,TGCAGTGCTAGTCATGGAACCACCGGGGAGCTGTTTTTT,CSASHGTTGELFF
TRBJ1-3,TRBV21-1,.,.,TGTGCCAGCAGCAAAGGGGGTGAGAGGGCCGGAAACACCATATATTTT,CASSKGGERAGNTIYF
TRBJ1-6,TRBV6-6,.,TRBD1,TGTGCCAGCAGTCCCCATGGACAGGGAGAAGTGTCACCCCTCCACTTT,CASSPHGQGEVSPLHF
TRBJ1-1,TRBV12-3/TRBV12-4,.,.,TGTGCCAGCAGTTTAGCTATGGGTCCTGAAGCTTTCTTT,CASSLAMGPEAFF
TRBJ1-5,TRBV19,.,TRBD1,TGTGCCAGTAGTGTCGAGGGACAGAGCAATCAGCCCCAGCATTTT,CASSVEGQSNQPQHF
TRBJ2-2,TRBV5-1,.,.,TGCGCCAGCAGCATGGGTCGGGGCGCCACCGGGGAGCTGTTTTTT,CASSMGRGATGELFF
TRBJ1-1,TRBV5-4,.,.,TGTGCCAGCAGCTTGGGGAGTGAAGCTTTCTTT,CASSLGSEAFF
TRBJ1-1,TRBV19,.,TRBD1,TGTGCCAGTAGTACCCGGAGGGGACAGGGGAACACTGAAGCTTTCTTT,CASSTRRGQGNTEAFF
TRBJ1-4,TRBV28,.,TRBD1,TGTGCCAGCAGTATTCCACAGGGGGCGGGGAATGAAAAACTGTTTTTT,CASSIPQGAGNEKLFF
TRBJ2-7,TRBV30,.,.,TGTGCCTGGACTCGAAACCGCTACGAGCAGTACTTC,CAWTRNRYEQYF
TRBJ2-5,TRBV6-6,.,.,TGTGCCAGCAGTTACGTGGGTGAGACCCAGTACTTC,CASSYVGETQYF
TRBJ1-4,TRBV12-3/TRBV12-4,.,TRBD1,TGTGCCAGCAGATCCAGGGGGCCGGAACTGTTTTTT,CASRSRGPELFF
TRBJ2-3,TRBV12-3/TRBV12-4,.,.,TGTGCCAGCAGTCCCACAGATACGCAGTATTTT,CASSPTDTQYF
TRBJ1-2,TRBV3-1/TRBV3-2,.,TRBD1,TGTGCCAGCAGCCAAGTCTACAGGGGCTTTCCCTATGGCTACACCTTC,CASSQVYRGFPYGYTF
TRBJ1-6,TRBV5-1,.,.,TGCGCCAGCAGCTTGATAGGGGGGGATAATTCACCCCTCCACTTT,CASSLIGGDNSPLHF
TRBJ1-1,TRBV9,.,.,TGTGCCAGCAGTGGGGGGACTCGGGACCCTATGAACACTGAAGCTTTCTTT,CASSGGTRDPMNTEAFF
TRBJ1-3,TRBV7-9,.,TRBD1,TGTGCCATCCGGGACAGAAACTCTGGAAACACCATATATTTT,CAIRDRNSGNTIYF
TRBJ1-5,TRBV30,.,.,TGTGCCTTCCTGGATCAGCCCTCGGGGCCCCAGCATTTT,CAFLDQPSGPQHF
TRBJ2-1,TRBV5-6,.,.,TGTGCCAGCAGCTTCGGGACACTCAATGAGCAGTTCTTC,CASSFGTLNEQFF
TRBJ2-7,TRBV28,.,TRBD1,TGTGCCAGCAGTTCCACCGGGACAGGGGCAACCTACGAGCAGTACTTC,CASSSTGTGATYEQYF
TRBJ2-2,TRBV29-1,.,.,TGCAGCGTTGGCTTGACCGGGGAGCTGTTTTTT,CSVGLTGELFF
TRBJ2-4,TRBV28,.,TRBD1,TGTGCCAGCAGTTTCGGAAGGACAGGGAGAAACATTCAGTACTTC,CASSFGRTGRNIQYF
TRBJ2-7,TRBV19,.,.,TGTGCCAGTAGTATGGGCGGCCTATCCTACGAGCAGTACTTC,CASSMGGLSYEQYF
TRBJ2-7,TRBV6-6,.,.,TGTGCCAGCAGGTCGGGGGAGAGCTCCTACGAGCAGTACTTC,CASRSGESSYEQYF
TRBJ1-2,TRBV27,few,.,TGTGCCAGCAGTTTAACCCCCCGAAACTATGGCTACACCTTC,CASSLTPRNYGYTF
TRBJ2-3,TRBV6-5,.,.,TGTGCCAGCACCCGGGGGCTCATGGATACGCAGTATTTT,CASTRGLMDTQYF
TRBJ1-1,TRBV6-5,.,TRBD1,TGTGCCAGCAGTTTACAACGGGACAGGCGCCCTGAAGCTTTCTTT,CASSLQRDRRPEAFF
TRBJ2-6,TRBV5-5,.,.,TGTGCCAGCAGCTTGTCTCCAGGCCTTTCTGGGGCCAACGTCCTGACTTTC,CASSLSPGLSGANVLTF
TRBJ2-7,TRBV19,.,TRBD1,TGTGCCAGTAGCCCTGCCGGGACAGGGGGTTACGAGCAGTACTTC,CASSPAGTGGYEQYF
TRBJ2-7,TRBV6-5,.,TRBD1,TGTGCCAGCAGTCGGGACAGCCCCTACGAGCAGTACTTC,CASSRDSPYEQYF
TRBJ1-1,TRBV9,few,.,TGTGCCAGCAGCGTAGGGAACAGCGCCACAGAAGCTTTCTTT,CASSVGNSATEAFF
TRBJ1-1,TRBV3-1/TRBV3-2,.,TRBD1,TGTGCCAGCAGCCTACAGGGGGCAAAGACTGAAGCTTTCTTT,CASSLQGAKTEAFF
TRBJ2-1,TRBV20-1,.,.,TGCAGTGCTAGAGGTGGGGGGGAGCAGTTCTTC,CSARGGGEQFF
TRBJ1-2,TRBV12-3/TRBV12-4,.,.,TGTGCCAGCAGCGACAGTTGGTATGGCTACACCTTC,CASSDSWYGYTF
TRBJ2-3,TRBV9,.,TRBD1,TGTGCCAGCAGCGTAGCGTGGCAGGGGGCAGGAACAGATACGCAGTATTTT,CASSVAWQGAGTDTQYF
TRBJ2-2,TRBV7-3,.,TRBD2,TGTGCCAGCAGCTTAAACGGGGGGTACACCGGGGAGCTGTTTTTT,CASSLNGGYTGELFF
TRBJ2-1,TRBV18,.,.,TGTGCCAGCTCCCCTGCAACGGCGGGGCAAAGCTCCTACAATGAGCAGTTCTTC,CASSPATAGQSSYNEQFF